Only a few counts were recorded for the clone carrying this T cell receptor beta chain. Its specificity is unknown. It was with 60 Vbeta and 13 Jbeta primers that the PCR ran. The repertoire was sequenced with immunoSEQ multiplex PCR; TCRdb's copy has only in-frame clones and lacks some. The sample comprises 300,000 or so clones, 80% to 90% of which are singletons, and about 2% rests with the top ten. The sample comes from a study of cytomegalovirus exposure and HLA in healthy donors. The study, taken as a whole, reports: Beyond CMV serostatus, there was no information to go on about immune exposure. Usually a TCR sequence was rare, but some public TCRs were found in many donors. Earlier analysis found most TCR beta V segments productive about 87% or about 30% of the time.

This sequence was found in a woman between 40 and 55 years old in good health and CMV-seropositive. The sample consisted of PBMCs.

CDR3 nucleotides: TGCAGCGGGAGGTACCAAGAGACCCAGTACTTC. This translates into CSGRYQETQYF. The chain uses TRBV29-1 and TRBJ2-5, with a weak D call TRBD2 (5 bases). The CDR3 runs to 11 residues. V dropped 7 bases and J dropped 0 bases, with 6 bases sitting between them. Germline CDR1 reads SQVTM; CDR2 reads ANQGSEA.